This entry concerns a single TCR beta chain. The clone's antigen remains unknown. No qualities accompany the bases; no much larger clone lies one base away. These data belong to a study of cytomegalovirus exposure and HLA in healthy donors (dated by TCRdb to 2016 to 2017). Background on the whole study: According to an earlier analysis of a few hundred of the donors, some 180 million T cells yielded roughly 110 million unique TCR beta sequences and 276 Gb of sequence data. Rather than drawing on any new phenotypic data, the later analysis identified candidate immune exposures from TCR beta sequences and the way those sequences occurred across donors. An earlier analysis of 587 of the donors applied high-throughput TCR beta sequencing to assess whether each TCR beta V gene segment acted as functional or pseudogenic. Genome-wide SNP genotypes for about 65% of the 666 donors were used in a later genetic analysis, which treated that subset as a discovery cohort. Donor age, sex, ethnicity and CMV serostatus were compiled together with the repertoire data. The study aimed to test whether cataloging public T cell receptors could reveal signatures of past pathogen exposure. Among the roughly 390 genotyped donors, around 81% belonged to the genetic ancestry cluster associated with self-reported Caucasian donors. HLA typing covered class I and class II loci at four-digit resolution. Every discovery cohort repertoire had been produced on one sequencing platform. The study used immunosequencing to profile the T cell repertoires of hundreds of subjects and linked those repertoires to cytomegalovirus serostatus. Roughly 300 gigabases of sequencing data and around 90 million unique TCR sequences made up an early release that covered approximately 700 HLA-typed donors. In a later analysis, previously published TCR beta repertoires from 550 to 750 donors were re-analyzed and high-resolution HLA genotyping was added so that TCR occurrence patterns could be studied. The study combined high-throughput TCR immunosequencing, statistical association of individual TCRs with disease status, and machine learning to predict cytomegalovirus infection status. Along with the approximately 670-subject first cohort, a separate validation cohort of about 110 different subjects was used. Among some 400 genotyped donors of the cohort, an average of roughly 240,000 unique TCR beta nucleotide sequences were sequenced per donor, roughly 20% of them non-productive. Because of strong linkage in the cohort, roughly five DR-DQ haplotypes were treated as single units for association and clustering. The number of donors typed differed by locus, with roughly 629-640 for A, B, C, DRB1 and DQB1, around 560 for DQA1, 606 for DPA1, and approximately 470 for DPB1.

In total, fewer than 750 healthy bone marrow donors made up the cohort. At the time of sampling, every cohort member was nominally healthy, though immune exposures that went unrecorded were likely present. The donor was CMV seronegative and was included in the group of a few hundred seronegative cohort members. A peripheral blood sample was provided by each donor, and peripheral blood mononuclear cells were used for TCR beta sequencing. Genomic DNA extraction from the blood cell samples was performed with the Qiagen DNeasy Blood Extraction Kit. Libraries came from the immunoSEQ multiplex PCR assay. For the multiplex PCR, a mixture combining 60 forward primers for TCR Vbeta segments and 13 reverse primers for TCR Jbeta segments was used. The CDR3 region of rearranged TCR beta genes was amplified from genomic DNA with a multiplex PCR assay. The Illumina HiSeq System was used to sequence the amplified TCR beta libraries as 87-base-pair reads. As for the authors' bioinformatics: In a later analysis, roughly 80 million unique TCR beta chains were counted across the roughly 610 repertoires, and about 9.9 million of these chains were shared by at least two donors. Raw reads were error-corrected and collapsed into unique sequences by a nearest-neighbor algorithm in which closely related sequences were merged to remove PCR and sequencing errors. CDR3 sequences were aligned to IMGT reference sequences to assign V, D and J gene segments. For a sequence to be retained, a match of at least six nucleotides to both a V gene segment and a J gene segment was required. A rearrangement counted as productive if the CDR3 had no stop codons and remained in frame with V and J, and every other rearrangement counted as non-productive. Following IMGT convention, CDR3 was defined as the stretch from the second conserved V-encoded cysteine up to the conserved J-encoded phenylalanine. The earlier analysis of about 590 of the donors excluded sequences that lacked an unambiguous match to a single V gene segment. In an earlier analysis of approximately 500 of the donors, a V segment was called functional when productive rearrangements were above 56.7%, and segregating when the standard deviation between donors exceeded 5%. A statistical classification framework was built for diagnosing cytomegalovirus status from the catalog of TCR beta chain sequences. V and J gene assignment, in a later analysis, came from comparing TCR nucleotide sequences with IMGT/GENE-DB human TR gene sequences. In a later analysis, CDR3 sequences and most-parsimonious VDJ recombination scenarios were assigned using the TCRdist pipeline. In a later analysis, each TCR beta chain was defined by its CDR3 amino acid sequence together with its V-gene family, and reads without a unique V-gene family were excluded. A later analysis removed 592 highly shared, low-generation-probability nucleotide sequences to deal with suspected cross-contamination and a sequencing artifact. A later analysis calculated a clonal expansion index for each public chain from normalized within-repertoire ranks of inferred template counts. Generation probabilities in a later analysis came from a VDJ recombination model fitted to out-of-frame rearrangements, and those results were checked against IGoR. Hypergeometric tests were used in a later analysis to score TCR-TCR, TCR-HLA and TCR-CMV co-occurrence, with a repertoire-size bias correction applied to the TCR pairs. In a later analysis, false discovery rates were estimated by permuting HLA or CMV assignments 20 times. In a later analysis, co-occurring TCRs were grouped with DBSCAN, and TCRdist sequence similarity was added when clustering was performed within HLA-allele-positive subsets. Co-occurrence clustering excluded repertoires with fewer than 30,000 or more than 120,000 public chains, plus five with anomalous nucleotide sharing. The immuneACCESS repertoire file appears here via TCRdb, limited to in-frame rearrangements. These files lack a portion of the clones; in checked studies, under half of the deficit traces to unresolved V genes, and the cause of the others is not known. V, J and clone size were drawn from that table, and D and trimming were deduced from the DNA. This sample lists about 150,000 clones; approximately 80% were detected once. 1.2% of the sample belongs to the ten largest clones.

Paper-wide results and their limitations: In vitro tests confirmed that a few of the cytomegalovirus-associated TCR beta chains recognize cytomegalovirus antigens. In a later analysis, HLA-associated TCR beta chains showed more clonal expansion and lower generation probabilities than non-associated chains that were equally common. According to the authors, the approach could potentially be generalized to other disease states and immunological phenotypes. A later analysis found that TCR association rates varied across HLA loci, with DRB1 alleles showing the most associated TCRs and HLA-C alleles the fewest. The sequencing pipeline was judged likely to have produced a cluster of highly shared sequence variants as a technical artifact. In an earlier analysis of roughly 500 of the donors, most TCR beta V segments appeared in productive rearrangements about 90% or about 30% of the time, broadly matching IMGT annotations. A later genetic analysis reported fewer N-insertions in productive TCRs among donors in an Asian-associated ancestry cluster than the approximately 670-donor mean. According to a later analysis, most CMV-associated TCR beta chains appeared to be HLA-restricted, and the HLA associations seemed to be driven largely by CMV exposure. A later analysis associated roughly 17,000 TCR beta sequences with specific HLA alleles at a false discovery rate of 0.05. Linkage disequilibrium might explain the correlated functional status among segregating V segments, but an unknown experimental factor could not be excluded. Most TCR sequences were seen in very few donors, while some public TCRs were found in many individuals. In the study, some 180 TCR beta chains were listed as associated with cytomegalovirus. Some 15 rarely observed V segments, including chromosome 9 orphons, were excluded from the earlier analysis of approximately 600 of the donors because counts were too low. Only TCR beta chains were sequenced in this cohort, and the absence of alpha or paired-chain data limited detectable features. Assigning TCR associations to individual alleles was difficult when HLA alleles, especially DR and DQ, strongly co-occurred. Sequencing depth was assumed to be roughly uniform across donors in the presence/absence analyses, though that assumption may not hold. Some IMGT-functional V segments, including TRBV6-2 and TRBV6-3, could not be distinguished by the 87-base-pair reads and were therefore excluded. Because some donors lacked HLA typing at each locus, the association tests relied only on the typed subset. CMV serostatus was the only immune exposure information available for the cohort. In both the original and validation cohorts, the classifier was reported to diagnose cytomegalovirus status with high specificity and sensitivity. A later analysis reported that several top co-occurrence clusters appeared linked to parvovirus B19, influenza, CMV and Epstein-Barr virus. V-gene and J-gene trimming of TCR beta chains was associated with a missense DCLRE1C variant in a later genetic analysis, and the association was replicated in an independent cohort. A further reported finding was that TCR beta sequences accurately predicted the HLA-A and HLA-B alleles for most subjects in the first cohort.

CDR1 is given as LNHDA and CDR2 as SQIVND, both from the germline V gene (reference sequence). From the cysteine through the phenylalanine, the CDR3 covers 14 amino acids. Only the CDR3 part of the read is kept: 42 bases, read in frame from the first base. V is pared back by 5 bases and J by 9 bases, with 14 bases lying between the germline termini. This chain joins TRBV19 to TRBJ1-6; the D gene is perhaps TRBD1, from 6 matching bases. Sequenced: PBMCs. The sequence derives from a boy aged 2 to 10 in good health and CMV-seronegative. CDR3 sequence: CASSGGQDPSPLHF. The DNA sequence is TGTGCCAGTAGTGGGGGACAAGACCCTTCACCCCTCCACTTT.